Listed here are 31 T cell receptor beta chains from one sample, sequenced in a study of T cell responses to AZD1222 COVID-19 vaccine. Method: immunoSEQ multiplex PCR; TCRdb's copy keeps in-frame clones and lacks some. The repertoire holds around 180,000 clones, with 85% to 90% as singletons. The sequenced sample was peripheral blood, obtained on day 0 of MenACWY control vaccination. The receptors here all came from an adult in good health.

The V gene is TRBV10-2, the J gene TRBJ2-2; D ambiguous. V was pared by 7 bases and J by 1 base, with 7 bases between. The V gene's germline CDR1 is WSHSY and CDR2 SAAADI. The CDR3 runs 13 residues. The DNA of the CDR3 is TGCGCCAGCATGGTGGGGAACACCGGGGAGCTGTTTTTT. This codes for CASMVGNTGELFF.

The chain carries TRBV7-6 and TRBJ1-3, with 7 bases matching TRBD1. Germline V gene data show CDR1 as SGHVS and CDR2 as FNYEAQ. V lost 5 bases, J lost 2 bases, and 6 bases stayed unmatched. The CDR3 extends over 15 amino acids. The CDR3 nucleotides are TGTGCCAGCAGCGCCTCCACAGGGGCTGGAAACACCATATATTTT. Translated: CASSASTGAGNTIYF.

The chain couples TRBV7-2 to TRBJ2-1, with TRBD2 matching over 10 bases. Trimming removed 6 bases from V and 3 bases from J; junction bases left unmatched: 5. Germline assignment: CDR1 SGHTA and CDR2 FQGNSA. CDR3 size: 15 residues. The CDR3 region is CASSSGTSVYNEQFF. CDR3 in DNA: TGTGCCAGCAGTTCCGGGACTAGCGTCTACAATGAGCAGTTCTTC.

This rearrangement joins TRBV10-2 to TRBJ1-2; D gene uncertain. The CDR3 loop spans 12 amino acids. Germline V gives CDR1 WSHSY, CDR2 SAAADI. Trimming removed 8 bases from V and 2 bases from J, with 9 bases in between. The CDR3 protein is CASHPGNYGYTF. The CDR3 DNA reads as TGCGCCAGCCACCCGGGGAACTATGGCTACACCTTC.

This clone occurred once. This rearrangement joins TRBV5-1 to TRBJ2-3, with 10 bases fitting TRBD2. Germline V gives CDR1 SGHRS, CDR2 YFSETQ. Losses at the gene ends were 0 bases for V and 0 bases for J; bases not matched to a gene: 10. This CDR3 region has 19 residues. The CDR3 here is CASSLVWTSGGTSTDTQYF. The CDR3, as DNA: TGCGCCAGCAGCTTGGTTTGGACTAGCGGAGGAACTAGCACAGATACGCAGTATTTT.

The chain joins TRBV21-1 to TRBJ2-7; the table's D call TRBD2 went unverified against the DNA. TRBV21-1 is assigned pseudogene status. This CDR3 has 17 amino acids. CDR3 sequence reads: CASSKARRGTSCYEQYF. The CDR3, as DNA: TGTGCCAGCAGCAAAGCTAGGCGGGGGACAAGTTGTTACGAGCAGTACTTC.

This chain joins TRBV5-4 and TRBJ1-5; D not resolved. Germline values: CDR1 SGHNT, CDR2 YYREEE (reference sequence). Trimming removed 2 bases at V and 0 bases at J, with 9 bases between. CDR3 size: 15 residues. CDR3 amino acids: CASSLDGNSNQPQHF. In nucleotides, the CDR3 is TGTGCCAGCAGCTTAGACGGGAATAGCAATCAGCCCCAGCATTTT.

About this clone itself: Other DNA sequences from this sample encode an identical CDR3 as well. The genes are TRBV15 and TRBJ2-3; 7 positions match TRBD2. The V gene end was trimmed by 5 bases and the J gene end by 2 bases; junction bases not matched to a gene: 7. There are 15 residues in the CDR3. The V gene's germline CDR1 is LNHNV and CDR2 YYDKDF (reference sequence). The DNA of the CDR3 is TGTGCCACCAGCCGCGGCGGGGGAATCACAGATACGCAGTATTTT. Amino acids: CATSRGGGITDTQYF.

CDR3 DNA: TGTGCCAGCTCACCAGAGGAGACTAGCGGGACGGCTAGCACAGATACGCAGTATTTT. Protein product: CASSPEETSGTASTDTQYF. This chain uses TRBV18 with TRBJ2-3; TRBD2 matches 11 bases. Trimming took 2 bases from V and 0 from J; bases not matched to a gene: 10. CDR1 is KGHSH, CDR2 LQKENI, per germline. The CDR3 covers 19 residues.

This chain links TRBV10-3 with TRBJ2-5; 8 bases fit TRBD2. CDR3 length equals 15 residues. After removal of 9 bases from V and 4 bases from J, the junction contained 13 bases not matched to a gene. The germline V gene encodes CDR1 ENHRY and CDR2 SYGVKD. The CDR3 sequence is CAIRPTGGAGETQYF. CDR3 DNA: TGTGCCATACGTCCGACCGGGGGGGCCGGAGAGACCCAGTACTTC.

A word on this clone: Sequence at one end of the junction differs from germline and may be a read error. The chain uses TRBV7-6 and TRBJ2-3, with D possibly being TRBD1 or TRBD2 (5 bases each). This CDR3 is 12 amino acids long. The germline V gene encodes CDR1 SGHVS and CDR2 FNYEAQ. CDR3 sequence: CASSSGAKTMHF. CDR3 sequence (DNA): TGTGCCAGCAGCTCCGGGGCCAAGACGATGCATTTT.

The chain links TRBV5-4 to TRBJ1-2; possible D gene TRBD1, 6 bases. Germline V gene data show CDR1 as SGHNT and CDR2 as YYREEE (reference sequence). V was cut by 2 bases and J by 5 bases, with 13 bases left in between. This CDR3 has 14 residues. The CDR3 is CASSFHQGTYGYTF. The DNA of the CDR3 is TGTGCCAGCAGCTTTCACCAGGGGACTTATGGCTACACCTTC.

The table lists this clone with a count of one. The chain joins TRBV2 to TRBJ1-5; D not certain. There are 15 residues in the CDR3. Germline CDR1 SNHLY, CDR2 FYNNEI. V gave up 2 bases and J gave up 1 base, with 9 bases separating them. The CDR3, as DNA: TGTGCCAGCAGTGAATATCCGGGAAGCAATCAGCCCCAGCATTTT. Its translation: CASSEYPGSNQPQHF.

The rearrangement uses TRBV25-1 and TRBJ2-7; no definite D call. This CDR3 has 14 amino acids. The germline V gene has CDR1 MGHDK and CDR2 SYGVNS. V was shortened by 10 bases and J by 1 base, with 17 bases between the two germline ends. The CDR3 DNA is TGTGCCACCGAAGTTCGTCGCGATTCCTACGAGCAGTACTTC. It specifies CATEVRRDSYEQYF.

The genes are TRBV19 and TRBJ1-2; D is ambiguous. This CDR3 contains 11 residues. Germline CDR1 and CDR2: LNHDA and SQIVND (reference sequence). With 3 bases removed from V and 4 bases from J, the gap between germline ends came to 3 bases. CDR3: CASSIGYGYTF. The DNA for the CDR3 is TGTGCCAGTAGTATTGGCTATGGCTACACCTTC.

The chain has TRBV6-5 and TRBJ1-5, with 10 bases matching TRBD1. V trimming: 6 bases; J trimming: 5 bases; junction bases outside the gene matches: 7. Per the germline V gene, CDR1 is MNHEY and CDR2 is SVGAGI. CDR3 length: 15 residues. The CDR3 sequence: CASSGGQGSDQPQHF. Here the CDR3 DNA reads TGTGCCAGCAGCGGGGGACAGGGGTCCGATCAGCCCCAGCATTTT.

V usage is TRBV3-1 (or the pseudogene TRBV3-2) and J usage is TRBJ2-7; D is ambiguous. This CDR3 comprises 15 residues. Trimming took 2 bases from V and 0 from J, leaving 11 bases between them. The germline CDR1 and CDR2 sequences are LGHDT and YNNKEL (reference sequence). DNA of the CDR3: TGTGCCAGCAGCCAAACATTGAGCCACTCCTACGAGCAGTACTTC. Translating gives CASSQTLSHSYEQYF.

The J gene is TRBJ2-7, the V gene TRBV5-1; D ambiguous. The CDR3 consists of 13 residues. Germline-derived CDR1 and CDR2 are SGHRS and YFSETQ. V was cut by 4 bases and J by 0 bases, with 8 bases left in between. The CDR3 nucleotides read TGCGCCAGCAGCCCAGCTCCCTCCTACGAGCAGTACTTC. It is translated as CASSPAPSYEQYF.

The chain couples TRBV4-2 to TRBJ1-1, with 8 bases matching TRBD1. The trim removed 0 bases at V and 4 bases at J, leaving 4 bases unmatched. Germline assignment: CDR1 LGHNA and CDR2 YNFKEQ. This CDR3 comprises 15 residues. The CDR3 DNA sequence: TGTGCCAGCAGCCAAGATCCTACAGGGGGCACTGAAGCTTTCTTT. It codes for CASSQDPTGGTEAFF.

The J gene is TRBJ2-3, the V gene TRBV19, with TRBD1 identical over 8 bases. The CDR3 covers 15 residues. Germline V CDR1 and CDR2: LNHDA, SQIVND (reference sequence). V lost 6 bases and J lost 1; bases outside the gene matches: 6. In DNA form, the CDR3 reads TGTGCCAGTAGGCGGACAGGGACTGGCACAGATACGCAGTATTTT. Translating gives CASRRTGTGTDTQYF.

The chain links TRBV27 to TRBJ2-3, with a possible D match to TRBD2 (7 bases). CDR1 and CDR2 (germline): MNHEY, SMNVEV (reference sequence). The CDR3 has 19 residues. V was shortened by 0 bases and J by 0 bases, with 19 bases between the two germline ends. The CDR3 reads CASSLSKQGGAPSTDTQYF. The CDR3 nucleotides are TGTGCCAGCAGTTTATCGAAACAGGGAGGGGCCCCTAGCACAGATACGCAGTATTTT.

On this clone itself: At the DNA level, this CDR3 is encoded by other sequences in the same sample as well. The V gene is TRBV18, the J gene TRBJ1-5, with D possibly matching TRBD1 (6 bases). There are 15 residues in the CDR3. The germline CDR1 and CDR2 sequences are KGHSH and LQKENI. V gave up 6 bases and J gave up 6 bases, with 18 bases separating them. CDR3: CASSPPGQGGQPQHF. The CDR3, as DNA: TGTGCCAGCTCCCCCCCAGGCCAAGGGGGTCAGCCCCAGCATTTT.

This clone was observed once. The V gene is TRBV3-1 (or the pseudogene TRBV3-2), the J gene TRBJ2-5; D unresolved. CDR3 size: 13 residues. CDR1 and CDR2 (germline): LGHDT, YNNKEL (reference sequence). Deletions cut 0 bases from V and 4 bases from J, with 6 bases between. The CDR3 DNA is TGTGCCAGCAGCCAAGATCCAGGAGAGACCCAGTACTTC. Its protein is CASSQDPGETQYF.

This clone was detected only once. This chain uses TRBV4-2 with TRBJ2-1, with TRBD2 identical over 9 bases. CDR3 length: 14 amino acids. V lost 0 bases and J lost 9; bases outside the gene matches: 3. Germline lookup yields CDR1 LGHNA and CDR2 YNFKEQ. This CDR3 is CASSQDALAGEQFF. CDR3 bases: TGTGCCAGCAGCCAAGATGCACTAGCGGGTGAGCAGTTCTTC.

The chain carries TRBV24-1 and TRBJ2-3, with TRBD1 matching over 8 bases. Germline assignment: CDR1 KGHDR and CDR2 SFDVKD. This CDR3 region has 16 residues. Trimming removed 1 base from V and 3 bases from J; junction bases left unmatched: 5. The chain's CDR3 is CATSDFSGGETDTQYF. CDR3 bases: TGTGCCACCAGTGATTTTTCAGGGGGCGAGACAGATACGCAGTATTTT.

The chain recombines TRBV29-1 with TRBJ2-2; TRBD2 agrees at 11 bases. The CDR3 is 15 residues long. Germline V gene sequence: CDR1 SQVTM, CDR2 ANQGSEA. V lost 8 bases, J lost 3 bases, and 8 bases stayed unmatched. CDR3 amino acids: CSFRLAGGHTGELFF. Written as DNA, the CDR3 is TGCAGCTTCCGGCTAGCGGGGGGCCACACCGGGGAGCTGTTTTTT.

The chain links TRBV7-8 to TRBJ2-2; D is uncertain. The germline gives CDR1 SGHVS, CDR2 FQNEAQ. The CDR3 contains 13 residues. Trimming removed 3 bases from V and 5 bases from J, with 7 bases in between. CDR3 amino acids: CASSLAATGELFF. CDR3 DNA: TGTGCCAGCAGCTTGGCTGCGACCGGGGAGCTGTTTTTT.

The V and J genes are TRBV11-1 and TRBJ2-1; either TRBD1 or TRBD2 may supply D (5 bases each). The CDR3 totals 15 residues. CDR1 SGHAT and CDR2 FQDESV come from the germline V gene (reference sequence). The V end was cut by 5 bases, the J end by 10 bases, with 21 bases between. CDR3 nucleotide sequence: TGTGCCAGCAGCCGGGACGGCGACCATGGATGGGAGCAGTTCTTC. This encodes CASSRDGDHGWEQFF.

J is TRBJ2-7 and V is TRBV4-1; TRBD1 agrees at 8 bases. Losses at the gene ends were 0 bases for V and 6 bases for J; bases not matched to a gene: 10. Germline CDR1 reads MGHRA; CDR2 reads YSYEKL. CDR3 length: 16 residues. CDR3 residues: CASSQDAGQGISEQYF. Here the CDR3 DNA reads TGCGCCAGCAGCCAAGATGCAGGACAGGGAATATCCGAGCAGTACTTC.

Here the CDR3 reads CASSHAQGADSNQPQHF. The DNA for the CDR3 is TGTGCCAGCAGCCATGCCCAGGGAGCAGATAGCAATCAGCCCCAGCATTTT. This chain uses TRBV4-2 with TRBJ1-5; D is perhaps TRBD1 (5 bases). There are 17 residues in the CDR3. The germline V gene has CDR1 LGHNA and CDR2 YNFKEQ. The V end lost 3 bases, the J end lost 0 bases, and 15 bases lay between the germline ends.

The chain carries TRBV3-1 (or the pseudogene TRBV3-2) and TRBJ2-5; no firm D call. Trimming pared 2 bases from V and 7 bases from J, leaving 11 bases between. The germline V gene has CDR1 LGHDT and CDR2 YNNKEL (reference sequence). This CDR3 region has 13 residues. CDR3 in DNA: TGTGCCAGCAGCCAACAAACGGGCGGGACCCAGTACTTC. Translating gives CASSQQTGGTQYF.